One sample yielded the 7 T cell receptor beta chains listed below, sequenced in a study of vaccination effects on CD4 cells after COVID-19. Their target antigens are unknown. TCRdb keeps only in-frame clones here, not all; method: immunoSEQ multiplex PCR. The sample lists 70,000 to 85,000 clones, roughly 80% occurring once. Having been cultured for roughly 10 days, the cells underwent CD4+ T cell isolation. This specimen was CD4+ T cells from PBMCs cultured without peptide, taken before COVID-19 vaccination. The receptors shown here come from a human donor who received a COVID-19 vaccine.

This chain joins TRBV19 and TRBJ1-4, with D possibly TRBD1 on 6 matching bases. The germline V gene encodes CDR1 LNHDA and CDR2 SQIVND (reference sequence). The V end was cut by 3 bases, the J end by 5 bases, with 10 bases between. This CDR3 region has 14 residues. CDR3 in DNA: TGTGCCAGTAGTATCCGGGGGGCGAATGAAAAACTGTTTTTT. Its translation: CASSIRGANEKLFF.

The CDR3 nucleotides are TGTGCCAGCAGGGGCCAGGGGGGTAACTATGGCTACACCTTC. Translated: CASRGQGGNYGYTF. The rearrangement links TRBV6-5 to TRBJ1-2; 7 bases align to TRBD1. CDR1 is MNHEY and CDR2 is SVGAGI in the germline V gene. The CDR3 covers 14 residues. After removal of 6 bases from V and 1 base from J, the junction contained 5 bases not matched to a gene.

V gene TRBV9 combines with J gene TRBJ1-3; D might be TRBD1 (5 bases). The V gene's germline CDR1 is SGDLS and CDR2 YYNGEE. The CDR3 is 18 amino acids. Trimming cost V 0 bases and J 1 base, with 17 bases left between them. The DNA of the CDR3 is TGTGCCAGCAGCGTAGGGTACGGGGGTTTAGGATCTGGAAACACCATATATTTT. Its translation is CASSVGYGGLGSGNTIYF.

The chain employs TRBV3-1 (or the pseudogene TRBV3-2) and TRBJ1-6, with a weak D call TRBD1 (5 bases). V gave up 4 bases and J gave up 0 bases, with 19 bases separating them. This CDR3 comprises 19 residues. Germline CDR1 is LGHDT and CDR2 is YNNKEL (reference sequence). The CDR3 region has the DNA TGTGCCAGCAGCCCCTACAGGAGACCCGGGGGCTCCTATAATTCACCCCTCCACTTT. Amino acid sequence: CASSPYRRPGGSYNSPLHF.

This chain links TRBV18 with TRBJ2-1; 8 bases map to TRBD1. Germline V gene data show CDR1 as KGHSH and CDR2 as LQKENI. The CDR3 consists of 15 residues. V was clipped by 5 bases and J by 6 bases; unmatched bases: 9. The DNA for the CDR3 is TGTGCCAGCTCAGCCGGGCAGGGGGCGTTCAATGAGCAGTTCTTC. Its protein is CASSAGQGAFNEQFF.

The rearrangement joins TRBV3-1 (or the pseudogene TRBV3-2) to TRBJ2-7, with TRBD1 matching 11 bases. V gave up 4 bases and J gave up 3 bases; unmatched junction bases: 2. CDR1 is LGHDT, CDR2 YNNKEL, per germline (reference sequence). The CDR3 length is 14 residues. The CDR3: CASSPGTGGYEQYV. The CDR3 DNA reads as TGTGCCAGCAGCCCCGGGACAGGGGGCTACGAGCAGTACGTC.

This clone was counted between two and nine times. This chain uses TRBV7-3 with TRBJ1-2; 7 positions match TRBD1. Per germline, CDR1 SGHTA and CDR2 FQGTGA. Germline trimming cut 3 bases from V and 4 bases from J; bases unmatched to any gene: 5. This CDR3 has 14 amino acids. The chain's CDR3 is CASSFDRASYGYTF. CDR3 in DNA: TGTGCCAGCAGCTTCGACAGGGCGAGCTATGGCTACACCTTC.